These 21 T cell receptor beta chains were all obtained from the same sample, sequenced in a study of blood T cell repertoires in COVID-19. The assay was immunoSEQ multiplex PCR, and TCRdb's table has in-frame clones only and misses some. The sample has around 24,000 clones, 85% to 90% seen once. The sequenced material came from peripheral blood. These TCRs come from a human donor in a cohort sampled during active COVID-19.

The J gene is TRBJ2-7, the V gene TRBV19; D is undetermined. The CDR3 is 14 amino acids. The germline V gene encodes CDR1 LNHDA and CDR2 SQIVND (reference sequence). Between the trimmed V and J ends, which lost 1 base and 3 bases, there was a span of 10 bases. The CDR3 protein is CASSIVHSIYEQYF. The CDR3, as DNA: TGTGCCAGTAGTATAGTCCACTCGATCTACGAGCAGTACTTC.

The chain employs TRBV11-2 and TRBJ1-4; 12 bases are a match to TRBD1. From germline, CDR1 is SGHAT and CDR2 FQNNGV. V lost 1 base, J lost 8 bases, and 8 bases stayed unmatched. The CDR3 contains 17 residues. CDR3 loop: CASSLGGTGGAGEKLFF. CDR3 coding DNA: TGTGCCAGCAGCTTAGGGGGGACAGGGGGCGCCGGGGAAAAACTGTTTTTT.

The chain combines TRBV5-1 with TRBJ2-7, with D possibly being TRBD1 (6 bases). Germline CDR1 is SGHRS and CDR2 is YFSETQ. V dropped 6 bases and J dropped 6 bases, with 19 bases sitting between them. CDR3 length: 14 residues. The CDR3 sequence is CASNQGKGPLEQYF. The DNA of the CDR3 is TGCGCCAGCAACCAGGGGAAGGGTCCCCTCGAGCAGTACTTC. The full variable domain, completed using reference TRBV5-1 and TRBJ2-7, is KAGVTQTPRYLIKTRGQQVTLSCSPISGHRSVSWYQQTPGQGLQFLFEYFSETQRNKGNFPGRFSGRQFSNSRSEMNVSTLELGDSALYLCASNQGKGPLEQYFGPGTRLTVT.

The gene calls are TRBV6-6 and TRBJ2-5, with a tentative D call TRBD2 (5 bases). CDR3 length: 12 residues. V gave up 6 bases and J gave up 5 bases, with 10 bases separating them. Germline V gene data show CDR1 as MNHNY and CDR2 as SVGAGI (reference sequence). The CDR3 here is CASRPSGETQYF. CDR3 in DNA: TGTGCCAGCAGGCCATCGGGGGAGACCCAGTACTTC.

V and J are TRBV7-2 and TRBJ2-1; tentatively, D is TRBD2 (6 bases). Per germline, CDR1 SGHTA and CDR2 FQGNSA. The CDR3 totals 14 residues. Between the trimmed V and J ends, which lost 0 bases and 8 bases, there was a span of 11 bases. The CDR3 DNA reads as TGTGCCAGCAGCTTAGCCGGAGGGATGGATGAGCAGTTCTTC. This encodes CASSLAGGMDEQFF.

V is TRBV4-1 and J is TRBJ2-2; tentatively, D is TRBD2 (5 bases). Trimming removed 0 bases at V and 7 bases at J, with 6 bases between. This CDR3 is 13 amino acids long. Germline lookup yields CDR1 MGHRA and CDR2 YSYEKL. This CDR3 reads CASSQDRGGELFF. The CDR3 DNA is TGCGCCAGCAGCCAAGATCGGGGCGGGGAGCTGTTTTTT.

This chain connects TRBV4-1 to TRBJ1-1, with D unclear. Germline CDR1 reads MGHRA; CDR2 reads YSYEKL. CDR3 length equals 13 residues. V was trimmed by 4 bases and J by 0 bases, leaving 6 bases between them. CDR3 in DNA: TGCGCCAGCAGCCGCCAGGTGAACACTGAAGCTTTCTTT. It specifies CASSRQVNTEAFF.

The gene calls are TRBV15 and TRBJ2-2, with TRBD1 matching over 8 bases. Germline loops: CDR1 LNHNV, CDR2 YYDKDF (reference sequence). V was pared by 3 bases and J by 4 bases, with 7 bases of the junction left unmatched. The CDR3 runs 16 residues. The CDR3 sequence is CATSSTGQGITGELFF. CDR3 DNA sequence: TGTGCCACCAGCAGCACCGGACAGGGAATCACCGGGGAGCTGTTTTTT.

The rearrangement uses TRBV28 and TRBJ1-2; weak D call: TRBD1 (5 bases). The CDR3 contains 15 residues. Germline CDR1 is MDHEN and CDR2 is SYDVKM. The V end was cut by 5 bases, the J end by 4 bases, with 17 bases between. The CDR3 nucleotides read TGTGCCAGCAGTCCAAGAGGTAGGGGCGGCTATGGCTACACCTTC. Its protein product is CASSPRGRGGYGYTF.

The genes are TRBV19 and TRBJ2-1; possible D gene TRBD2, 7 bases. Between the trimmed V and J ends, which lost 7 bases and 6 bases, there was a span of 13 bases. Germline values: CDR1 LNHDA, CDR2 SQIVND (reference sequence). The CDR3 covers 13 residues. The CDR3 bases are TGTGCCAGTAAACGGGGGGCCTCCAATGAGCAGTTCTTC. It translates to CASKRGASNEQFF.

This chain joins TRBV10-3 and TRBJ2-5; 7 bases map to TRBD1. The V gene end was trimmed by 3 bases and the J gene end by 3 bases; junction bases not matched to a gene: 7. The CDR3 covers 15 residues. The germline gives CDR1 ENHRY, CDR2 SYGVKD. Here the CDR3 reads CAISERARGKETQYF. DNA for the CDR3: TGTGCCATCAGTGAACGTGCCAGGGGGAAAGAGACCCAGTACTTC.

The chain couples TRBV18 to TRBJ2-3, with D uncertain. Trimming left V 8 bases short and J 0 bases short, with 6 bases between. The CDR3 has 12 amino acids. Germline CDR1 and CDR2: KGHSH and LQKENI. The CDR3 coding sequence is TGTGCCAGCCGTACTAGCACAGATACGCAGTATTTT. Residues: CASRTSTDTQYF.

The chain employs TRBV18 and TRBJ1-1, with 10 nucleotides matching TRBD1. The CDR3 sequence is 16 residues long. CDR1 KGHSH and CDR2 LQKENI come from the germline V gene. Losses at the gene ends were 6 bases for V and 0 bases for J; bases not matched to a gene: 7. Here the CDR3 reads CASSARTGGLNTEAFF. The CDR3 bases are TGTGCCAGCTCGGCTAGGACAGGGGGGTTGAACACTGAAGCTTTCTTT.

For this clone: One end of the junction is discordant with germline, which a read error may explain. The chain couples TRBV28 to TRBJ2-7; no clear D gene. This CDR3 is built from 13 residues. Germline CDR1 is MDHEN and CDR2 is SYDVKM. DNA for the CDR3: TGCAGTATCCGAGCGAGTCATACCTACGAGCAGTACTTC. Protein: CSIRASHTYEQYF.

This clone has just one count. This chain connects TRBV5-1 to TRBJ1-1; the D gene is possibly TRBD1 (6 bases). The CDR3 consists of 14 residues. The V gene's germline CDR1 is SGHRS and CDR2 YFSETQ. V lost 7 bases and J lost 0, with 13 bases in between. The CDR3 sequence: CASRPGQMNTEAFF. CDR3 coding DNA: TGCGCCAGCCGGCCCGGACAGATGAACACTGAAGCTTTCTTT. The full variable domain, with the rest looked up from reference TRBV5-1 and TRBJ1-1, is KAGVTQTPRYLIKTRGQQVTLSCSPISGHRSVSWYQQTPGQGLQFLFEYFSETQRNKGNFPGRFSGRQFSNSRSEMNVSTLELGDSALYLCASRPGQMNTEAFFGQGTRLTVV.

This rearrangement joins TRBV5-8 to TRBJ1-5; 11 bases align to TRBD1. Germline V CDR1 and CDR2: SGHTS, YDEGEE. CDR3 length: 16 amino acids. V lost 3 bases to trimming and J lost 5 bases; unmatched junction nucleotides: 7. In DNA, the CDR3 is TGTGCCAGCAGCTCAGGACAGGGGGCAGGGGATCAGCCCCAGCATTTT. Protein: CASSSGQGAGDQPQHF.

This clone was observed once. The chain recombines TRBV4-2 with TRBJ2-7, with D uncertain. CDR1 and CDR2 from the germline V gene are LGHNA and YNFKEQ. There are 13 residues in the CDR3. V lost 0 bases to trimming and J lost 5 bases, with 8 bases between them. CDR3 sequence reads: CASSQERFDEQYF. DNA for the CDR3: TGTGCCAGCAGCCAAGAACGGTTCGACGAGCAGTACTTC.

The chain joins TRBV28 to TRBJ2-4; 9 bases are a match to TRBD2. Trimming took 4 bases from V and 9 from J; bases not matched to a gene: 4. This CDR3 has 13 amino acids. The germline CDR1 and CDR2 sequences are MDHEN and SYDVKM. In DNA form, the CDR3 reads TGTGCCAGCAGTTCAGGGACTAGCCTCATTCAGTACTTC. It specifies CASSSGTSLIQYF.

The chain uses TRBV7-8 and TRBJ2-2; maybe TRBD2 (7 bases). The CDR3 contains 19 residues. Trimming shortened V by 7 bases and J by 0 bases, and 24 bases separated the two germline ends. Looked up from germline, CDR1 is SGHVS and CDR2 is FQNEAQ. CDR3 in amino acids: CASTQRWGGMRANTGELFF. DNA for the CDR3: TGTGCCAGCACCCAGAGGTGGGGGGGCATGCGCGCGAACACCGGGGAGCTGTTTTTT.

The V gene is TRBV10-3, the J gene TRBJ1-1; weak D call: TRBD1 (5 bases). Trimming removed 5 bases from V and 1 base from J, with 8 bases in between. The CDR3 spans 13 residues. Germline CDR1 ENHRY, CDR2 SYGVKD. The CDR3: CAISWQGNTEAFF. Here the CDR3 DNA reads TGTGCCATCAGTTGGCAGGGGAACACTGAAGCTTTCTTT.

This clone has more than one count but fewer than ten. CDR3 region: CASSAGAGQPQHF. As DNA, the CDR3 is TGTGCCAGCAGCGCAGGGGCGGGTCAGCCCCAGCATTTT. V and J are TRBV7-2 and TRBJ1-5, with a weak D call TRBD1 (6 bases). The CDR3 runs 13 residues. Trimming removed 5 bases at V and 6 bases at J, with 11 bases between. Germline lookup yields CDR1 SGHTA and CDR2 FQGNSA.